This TCR beta chain was sequenced in a study of metastatic and nonmetastatic thyroid tumors. Study in general: Repertoire comparison spanned blood and tumor or nodule tissue of malignant and benign thyroid patients. Study results and limitations: Versus benign nodules, malignant thyroid tumors reportedly had significantly higher TCR beta diversity, in blood and tumor.

Authors' methods: CDR3 differences across clinicopathological groups were used to build a distant-metastasis classifier for papillary thyroid cancer. TCRdb re-analyzed the PCR reads through MiXCR. For this entry, the V and J calls and clone size follow TCRdb and not the study's own pipeline. The repertoire holds tens of thousands of clones, with 12% as singletons. Nobody among the patients had been given any treatment before thyroid surgery. CDR1 is SGHTA, CDR2 FQGNSA, per germline. The CDR3 length is 13 residues. Trimming took 2 bases from V and 3 from J, leaving 8 bases between them. This clone has a count of ten or more. The target antigen is unknown.

The chain uses TRBV7-2 and TRBJ2-7; D gene unclear. The clonotype originates from a male donor with papillary thyroid cancer or a benign thyroid nodule (not recorded which). Some clones in this sample may be carry-over from other donors' samples. Sequencing input: blood. DNA for the CDR3: TGTGCCAGCAGCTTACTTAGCCTCTACGAGCAGTACTTC. This translates into CASSLLSLYEQYF.